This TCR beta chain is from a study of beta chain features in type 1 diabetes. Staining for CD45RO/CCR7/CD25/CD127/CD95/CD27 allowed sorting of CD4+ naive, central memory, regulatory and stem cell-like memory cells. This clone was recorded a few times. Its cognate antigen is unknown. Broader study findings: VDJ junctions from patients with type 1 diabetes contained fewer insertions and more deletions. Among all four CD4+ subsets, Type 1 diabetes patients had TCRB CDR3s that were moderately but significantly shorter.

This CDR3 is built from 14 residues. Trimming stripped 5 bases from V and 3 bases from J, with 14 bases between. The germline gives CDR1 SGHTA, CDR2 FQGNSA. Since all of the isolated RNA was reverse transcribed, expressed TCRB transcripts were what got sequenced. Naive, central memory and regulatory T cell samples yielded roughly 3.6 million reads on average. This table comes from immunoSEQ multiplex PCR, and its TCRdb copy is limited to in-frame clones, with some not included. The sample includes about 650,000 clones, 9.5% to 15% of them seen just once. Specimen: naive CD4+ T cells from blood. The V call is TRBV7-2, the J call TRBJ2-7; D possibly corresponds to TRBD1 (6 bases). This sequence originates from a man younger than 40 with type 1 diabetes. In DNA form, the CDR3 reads TGTGCCAGCAGCCGGACAGAGGGGATCTACGAGCAGTACTTC. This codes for CASSRTEGIYEQYF.